Following are 27 T cell receptor beta chains from one sample sequenced in a study of T cells after yellow fever vaccination. MiXCR, applied by TCRdb to the 5' RACE reads, yields one record per CDR3 protein. Among 300,000 to 400,000 distinct CDR3 sequences listed, roughly an eighth were seen once. The sample here was CD4+ T cells sorted from PBMCs, taken 15 days after the yellow fever booster vaccination. Source of these receptors: a man aged 18 to 35 who received the YFV17D yellow fever vaccine.

This clonotype was observed at least ten times. The gene calls are TRBV5-4 and TRBJ1-6; D is unresolved. The V end lost 4 bases, the J end lost 7 bases, and 6 bases lay between the germline ends. CDR3 length: 12 residues. Germline V lookup: CDR1 SGHNT, CDR2 YYREEE (reference sequence). The CDR3 nucleotides are TGTGCCAGCAGCCCGGGAAATTCACCCCTCCACTTT. This translates into CASSPGNSPLHF.

This clonotype has only a few counts. The rearrangement uses TRBV29-1 and TRBJ2-7; D tentatively reads TRBD1 or TRBD2 (5 bases each). Trimming removed 6 bases from V and 2 bases from J, with 11 bases in between. This CDR3 contains 12 residues. CDR1 and CDR2 (germline): SQVTM, ANQGSEA. The CDR3 spells CSVGTDAYEQYF. The CDR3, as DNA: TGCAGCGTCGGGACGGACGCCTACGAGCAGTACTTC.

This clonotype was observed a handful of times. V usage is TRBV7-9 and J usage is TRBJ1-5; D remains unclear. This CDR3 has 14 amino acids. The germline V and J ends were trimmed by 6 bases and 0 bases, with 9 bases remaining between them. In germline, CDR1 is SEHNR, CDR2 FQNEAQ (reference sequence). Written as DNA, the CDR3 is TGTGCCAGCAGTTCGTTAACTAGCAATCAGCCCCAGCATTTT. Translation gives CASSSLTSNQPQHF.

This clonotype has a count of ten or more. J is TRBJ2-7 and V is TRBV3-1; weak D call: TRBD2 (6 bases). Germline V gives CDR1 LGHDT, CDR2 YNNKEL (reference sequence). The CDR3 spans 13 residues. Trimming stripped 4 bases from V and 4 bases from J, with 11 bases between. CDR3 residues: CASSPNRGYEQYF. The CDR3 nucleotides read TGTGCCAGCAGCCCTAACCGGGGGTACGAGCAGTACTTC.

The rearrangement uses TRBV6-6 and TRBJ2-7; a weak D match, TRBD1 (5 bases). This CDR3 spans 13 amino acids. V gave up 7 bases and J gave up 1 base, with 11 bases separating them. CDR1 and CDR2 from the germline V gene are MNHNY and SVGAGI (reference sequence). This CDR3 reads CASTSAGSYEQYF. In DNA form, the CDR3 reads TGTGCCAGCACGTCGGCAGGGTCCTACGAGCAGTACTTC.

In the case of this clonotype: At one end the junction does not follow the germline gene, possibly because of a read error. V gene TRBV6-5 combines with J gene TRBJ1-4; D is possibly TRBD1 (5 bases). Germline V lookup: CDR1 MNHEY, CDR2 SVGAGI. This CDR3 has 16 amino acids. Here the CDR3 reads CASSYSWGIPNEKLFF. The CDR3 DNA reads as TGTGCCAGCAGTTACTCCTGGGGGATCCCCAATGAAAAATTGTTTTTT.

V usage is TRBV29-1 and J usage is TRBJ2-7; D remains ambiguous. The germline V gene has CDR1 SQVTM and CDR2 ANQGSEA. The V and J ends lost 7 bases and 7 bases respectively, with 11 bases between them. CDR3 size: 10 residues. CDR3 sequence reads: CSAGWKEQYF. As DNA, the CDR3 is TGCAGCGCTGGGTGGAAGGAGCAGTACTTC.

The chain uses TRBV20-1 and TRBJ2-3; weak D call: TRBD2 (5 bases). Between the trimmed V and J ends, which lost 5 bases and 4 bases, there was a span of 16 bases. The CDR3 is made up of 14 amino acids. Germline CDR1 reads DFQATT; CDR2 reads SNEGSKA (reference sequence). The CDR3 region has the DNA TGCAGTGCTGGGCTCGGTAGCGTAGCAGATACGCAGTATTTT. This sequence encodes CSAGLGSVADTQYF.

This clonotype was recorded at least ten times. This chain connects TRBV6-5 to TRBJ1-5, with D unresolved. The CDR3 covers 15 residues. The germline V gene encodes CDR1 MNHEY and CDR2 SVGAGI. V lost 6 bases and J lost 2, with 14 bases in between. The CDR3 is CASSPNWVGNQPQHF. The CDR3 coding sequence is TGTGCCAGCAGCCCCAATTGGGTGGGCAATCAGCCCCAGCATTTT.

CDR3 bases: TGTGCCAGCGGTAGGGGGTCCCACGAGCAGTACGTC. Residues: CASGRGSHEQYV. This chain connects TRBV7-9 to TRBJ2-7; D may be TRBD1 (6 bases). V lost 8 bases, J lost 5 bases, and 13 bases lay in between. The length of the CDR3 is 12 residues. Germline V lookup: CDR1 SEHNR, CDR2 FQNEAQ (reference sequence).

In this sample, this clonotype turned up a few times. The chain employs TRBV19 and TRBJ1-2; unclear D gene. The CDR3 is 14 residues long. Germline CDR1 LNHDA, CDR2 SQIVND (reference sequence). Between the trimmed V and J ends, which lost 2 bases and 3 bases, there was a span of 10 bases. CDR3 amino acids: CASSILRTDYGYTF. In DNA, the CDR3 is TGTGCCAGTAGTATATTAAGGACGGACTATGGCTACACCTTC.

The gene calls are TRBV6-5 and TRBJ2-5, with a weak D call TRBD1 (6 bases). The germline gives CDR1 MNHEY, CDR2 SVGAGI. CDR3 length equals 16 residues. The V and J ends lost 6 bases and 0 bases respectively, with 17 bases between them. In DNA form, the CDR3 reads TGTGCCAGCAGACCCCGGGACACCCAAAACCAAGAGACCCAGTACTTC. It encodes CASRPRDTQNQETQYF.

V gene TRBV3-1 combines with J gene TRBJ2-2; D not certain. V was pared by 1 base and J by 5 bases, with 8 bases between. The CDR3 is made up of 14 amino acids. Per the germline V gene, CDR1 is LGHDT and CDR2 is YNNKEL (reference sequence). The CDR3 sequence: CASSQVVRTGELFF. The CDR3 DNA sequence: TGTGCCAGCAGCCAAGTGGTCCGGACCGGGGAGCTGTTTTTT. The full variable domain, completed using reference TRBV3-1 and TRBJ2-2, is DTAVSQTPKYLVTQMGNDKSIKCEQNLGHDTMYWYKQDSKKFLKIMFSYNNKELIINETVPNRFSPKSPDKAHLNLHINSLELGDSAVYFCASSQVVRTGELFFGEGSRLTVL.

This clonotype showed up many times. The genes are TRBV27 and TRBJ2-3, with 9 bases matching TRBD2. The length of the CDR3 is 14 residues. Losses at the gene ends were 5 bases for V and 3 bases for J; bases not matched to a gene: 3. Germline V gives CDR1 MNHEY, CDR2 SMNVEV (reference sequence). For the CDR3, the DNA is TGTGCCAGCAGTGTCGGACTAGCGACAGATACGCAGTATTTT. Its translation: CASSVGLATDTQYF.

This clonotype occurred a few times. This chain uses TRBV7-8 with TRBJ1-5; TRBD1 aligns across 9 bases. CDR3 length: 16 amino acids. The junction had 9 bases not matched to a gene; V was cut back by 5 bases and J by 4 bases. CDR1 is SGHVS, CDR2 FQNEAQ, per germline. The CDR3 here is CASSQHRDRVNQPQHF. The CDR3 DNA reads TGTGCCAGCAGCCAACACCGGGACAGGGTGAATCAGCCCCAGCATTTT.

This clonotype turned up a few times. The chain couples TRBV4-2 to TRBJ2-7; TRBD2 is a possible D gene (5 bases). This CDR3 contains 16 residues. The germline CDR1 and CDR2 sequences are LGHNA and YNFKEQ. The V end lost 0 bases, the J end lost 3 bases, and 15 bases lay between the germline ends. CDR3 amino acids: CASSQDPLEANYEQYV. The CDR3 DNA sequence: TGTGCCAGCAGCCAAGATCCACTAGAGGCCAACTACGAGCAGTACGTC.

This clonotype showed up just a few times. V usage is TRBV10-2 and J usage is TRBJ1-5; a weak D match, TRBD1 (6 bases). The CDR3 has 14 amino acids. V lost 5 bases to trimming and J lost 9 bases, with 17 bases between them. The germline V gene encodes CDR1 WSHSY and CDR2 SAAADI. CDR3 residues: CASSSGTPVMPQHF. For the CDR3, the DNA is TGCGCCAGCAGTTCCGGGACACCCGTTATGCCCCAGCATTTT.

This clonotype has a handful of counts. The chain recombines TRBV20-1 with TRBJ1-2; 9 bases are shared with TRBD1. Germline V lookup: CDR1 DFQATT, CDR2 SNEGSKA (reference sequence). V gave up 5 bases and J gave up 6 bases; unmatched junction bases: 7. The CDR3 runs 13 residues. CDR3 sequence reads: CSAGGTGNHGYTF. CDR3 DNA sequence: TGCAGTGCTGGCGGGACAGGGAACCATGGCTACACCTTC.

The J gene is TRBJ2-2, the V gene TRBV6-5; a possible D gene is TRBD1 (5 bases). CDR3 length: 13 residues. Trimming removed 6 bases from V and 5 bases from J, with 10 bases in between. Per germline, CDR1 MNHEY and CDR2 SVGAGI. In nucleotides, the CDR3 is TGTGCCAGCAGCCGACCAGGGACCGGGGAGCTGTTTTTT. Its protein product is CASSRPGTGELFF.

The table lists this clonotype with a few counts. The rearrangement joins TRBV15 to TRBJ2-7, with D possibly being TRBD1 (5 bases). Germline V lookup: CDR1 LNHNV, CDR2 YYDKDF (reference sequence). The ends were cut back, 0 bases at V and 2 bases at J, with 17 bases in the middle. This CDR3 is built from 17 residues. The CDR3 is CATSREVGRMKPYEQYV. The CDR3 DNA follows: TGTGCCACCAGCAGAGAGGTGGGGCGGATGAAGCCCTACGAGCAGTACGTC.

The gene calls are TRBV12-3 or TRBV12-4 and TRBJ2-4; the D is unclear. This CDR3 contains 12 residues. The V and J ends lost 6 bases and 5 bases respectively, with 8 bases between them. The CDR3 DNA is TGTGCCAGCAGCCAGCCAGAAAACATTCAGTACTTC. It yields the protein CASSQPENIQYF.

This clonotype was seen a few times. The DNA for the CDR3 is TGTGCCAGCAGCCTATCTAATCCGACGGCGGCTGGAAACACCATATATTTT. Residues: CASSLSNPTAAGNTIYF. The rearrangement links TRBV5-5 to TRBJ1-3; no clear D. Per germline, CDR1 SGHKS and CDR2 YYEKEE (reference sequence). The CDR3 has 17 amino acids. V shed 4 bases and J shed 2 bases, with 19 bases lying between them.

This chain joins TRBV7-3 and TRBJ2-3, with 12 bases aligning to TRBD2. Germline trimming cut 5 bases from V and 7 bases from J; bases unmatched to any gene: 10. The germline V gene has CDR1 SGHTA and CDR2 FQGTGA. This CDR3 region has 16 residues. CDR3 in amino acids: CASSAPSGGAENTQYF. CDR3 nucleotide sequence: TGTGCCAGCAGCGCGCCTAGCGGGGGGGCCGAAAATACGCAGTATTTT.

This clonotype was picked up many times. The DNA for the CDR3 is TGTGCCAGCAGCTTAGCCAGCTCTGATACGCAGTATTTT. Its protein is CASSLASSDTQYF. V and J are TRBV7-2 and TRBJ2-3; D remains ambiguous. Trimming took off 0 bases at V and 6 bases at J, with 7 bases between the two ends. The CDR3 length is 13 residues. In germline, CDR1 is SGHTA, CDR2 FQGNSA.

The chain links TRBV6-5 to TRBJ2-3; 14 bases are a match to TRBD2. Germline trimming cut 2 bases from V and 10 bases from J; bases unmatched to any gene: 2. The CDR3 spans 14 residues. Germline V gene lookup returns CDR1 MNHEY and CDR2 SVGAGI. The CDR3 DNA follows: TGTGCCAGCAGTTACGGGACTAGCGGGGGATCGCAGTATTTT. Residues: CASSYGTSGGSQYF.

This clonotype showed up many times. CDR3 nucleotides: TGTGCCAGCGGGGCGGGAGAGACCCAGTACTTC. Protein sequence: CASGAGETQYF. This chain connects TRBV6-2 or TRBV6-3 to TRBJ2-5; D is tentatively TRBD1 or TRBD2 (5 bases each). V was clipped by 8 bases and J by 4 bases, with 8 bases between them. Germline lookup yields CDR1 MNHEY and CDR2 SVGEGT. The CDR3 loop spans 11 amino acids.

This chain links TRBV2 with TRBJ1-5, with 7 nucleotides matching TRBD1. V was pared by 4 bases and J by 7 bases, with 7 bases of the junction left unmatched. The CDR3 sequence is 14 residues long. Germline loops: CDR1 SNHLY, CDR2 FYNNEI. CDR3 bases: TGTGCCAGCAGTGGCCAGGGGGAGCAGCAGCCCCAGCATTTT. Its protein product is CASSGQGEQQPQHF.